The T cell receptor (beta chain) under discussion was sequenced for a study of OX40 agonist ivuxolimab in advanced cancers. Profiled with immunoSEQ multiplex PCR; TCRdb holds only in-frame clones, not every one. This table has around 62,000 clones, about 79% appearing once. Trimming took 1 base from V and 0 from J, leaving 14 bases between them. There are 17 residues in the CDR3. In germline, CDR1 is MGHRA, CDR2 YSYEKL. This sample comprised CD4+ or CD8+ T cells sorted from blood, obtained in a trial of the OX40 agonist ivuxolimab. The chain carries TRBV4-1 and TRBJ2-3; no clear D. This TCR was sampled from an adult with an advanced solid tumor such as melanoma, head and neck, liver or kidney cancer. The CDR3 protein is CASSQGALYLSTDTQYF. For the CDR3, the DNA is TGCGCCAGCAGCCAAGGGGCCCTTTATTTAAGCACAGATACGCAGTATTTT.